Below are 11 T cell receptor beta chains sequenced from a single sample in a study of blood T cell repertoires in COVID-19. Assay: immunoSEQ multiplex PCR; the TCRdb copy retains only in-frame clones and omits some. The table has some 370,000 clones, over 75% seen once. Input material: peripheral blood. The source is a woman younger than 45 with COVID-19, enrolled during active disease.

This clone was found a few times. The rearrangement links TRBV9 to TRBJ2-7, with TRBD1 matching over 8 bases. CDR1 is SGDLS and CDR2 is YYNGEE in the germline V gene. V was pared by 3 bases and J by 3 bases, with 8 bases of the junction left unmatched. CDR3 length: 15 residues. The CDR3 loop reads CASSERTGRSYEQYF. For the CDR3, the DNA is TGTGCCAGCAGCGAAAGGACAGGGAGGAGCTACGAGCAGTACTTC.

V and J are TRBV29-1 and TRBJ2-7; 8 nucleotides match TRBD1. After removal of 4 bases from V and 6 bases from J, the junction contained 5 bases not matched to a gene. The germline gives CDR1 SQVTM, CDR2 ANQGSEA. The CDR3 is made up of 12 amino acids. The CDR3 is CSVVQGAFEQYF. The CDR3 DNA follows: TGCAGCGTTGTGCAGGGGGCATTCGAGCAGTACTTC.

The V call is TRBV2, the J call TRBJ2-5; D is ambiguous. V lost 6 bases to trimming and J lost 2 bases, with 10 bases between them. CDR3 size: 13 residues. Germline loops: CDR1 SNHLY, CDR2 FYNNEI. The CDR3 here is CASSVETQETQYF. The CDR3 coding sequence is TGTGCCAGCAGCGTGGAGACTCAAGAGACCCAGTACTTC.

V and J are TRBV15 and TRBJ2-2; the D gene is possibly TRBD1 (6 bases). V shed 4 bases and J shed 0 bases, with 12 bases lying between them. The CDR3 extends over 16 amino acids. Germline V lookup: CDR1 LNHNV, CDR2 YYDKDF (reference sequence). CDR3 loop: CATSTPRTANTGELFF. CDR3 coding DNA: TGTGCCACCAGCACTCCTAGGACAGCGAACACCGGGGAGCTGTTTTTT.

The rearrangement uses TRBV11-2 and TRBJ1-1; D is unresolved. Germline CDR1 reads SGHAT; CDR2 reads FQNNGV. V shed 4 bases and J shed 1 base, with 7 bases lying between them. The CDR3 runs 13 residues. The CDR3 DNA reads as TGTGCCAGCAGCTCGGGAGGGAACACTGAAGCTTTCTTT. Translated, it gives CASSSGGNTEAFF.

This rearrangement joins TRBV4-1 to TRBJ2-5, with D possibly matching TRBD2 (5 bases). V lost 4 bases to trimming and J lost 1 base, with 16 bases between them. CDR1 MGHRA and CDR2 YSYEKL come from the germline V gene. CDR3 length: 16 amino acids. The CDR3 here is CASSPTHPSIQETQYF. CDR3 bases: TGCGCCAGCAGCCCTACCCACCCTAGCATCCAAGAGACCCAGTACTTC.

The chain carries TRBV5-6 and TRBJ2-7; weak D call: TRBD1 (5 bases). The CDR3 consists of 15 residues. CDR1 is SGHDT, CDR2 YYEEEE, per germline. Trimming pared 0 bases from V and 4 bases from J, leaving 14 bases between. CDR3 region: CASSLGAGRRYEQYF. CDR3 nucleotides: TGTGCCAGCAGCTTGGGTGCAGGGCGGCGGTACGAGCAGTACTTC.

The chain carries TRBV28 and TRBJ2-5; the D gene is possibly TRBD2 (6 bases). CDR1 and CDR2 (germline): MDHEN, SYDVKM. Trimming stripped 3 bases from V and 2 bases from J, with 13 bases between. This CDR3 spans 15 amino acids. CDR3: CASSLVTRLQETQYF. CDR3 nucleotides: TGTGCCAGCAGTTTGGTGACTAGGCTACAAGAGACCCAGTACTTC.

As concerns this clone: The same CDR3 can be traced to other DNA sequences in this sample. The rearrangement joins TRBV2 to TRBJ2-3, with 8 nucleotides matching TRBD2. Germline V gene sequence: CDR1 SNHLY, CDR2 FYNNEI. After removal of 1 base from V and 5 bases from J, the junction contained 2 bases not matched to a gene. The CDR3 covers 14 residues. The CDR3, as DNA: TGTGCCAGCAGTGAAGGGCTAGCGGGAGATACGCAGTATTTT. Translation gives CASSEGLAGDTQYF.

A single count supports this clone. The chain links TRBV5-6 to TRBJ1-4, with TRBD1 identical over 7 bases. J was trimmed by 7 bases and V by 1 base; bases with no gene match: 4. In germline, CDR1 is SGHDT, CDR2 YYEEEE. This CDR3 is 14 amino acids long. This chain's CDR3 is CASSLTGVGEKLFF. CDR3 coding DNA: TGTGCCAGCAGCTTGACAGGGGTTGGTGAAAAACTGTTTTTT.

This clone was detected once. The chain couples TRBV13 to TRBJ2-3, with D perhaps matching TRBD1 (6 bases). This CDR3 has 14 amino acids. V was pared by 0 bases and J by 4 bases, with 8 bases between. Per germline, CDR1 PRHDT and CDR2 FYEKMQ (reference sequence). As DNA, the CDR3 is TGTGCCAGCAGCTTAGGACAGGGAGCAGATACGCAGTATTTT. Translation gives CASSLGQGADTQYF.